This T cell receptor (beta chain) was identified during a study of early T cells in non-severe SARS-CoV-2 infection. This clonotype turned up a few times. MiXCR was run by TCRdb on the 5' RACE reads, yielding one entry per CDR3 protein. The table lists fewer than 85,000 distinct CDR3 sequences, about 14% of them singletons, with around 3.6% in the top ten. CDR1 is SNHLY, CDR2 FYNNEI, per germline. With 7 bases removed from V and 4 bases from J, the gap between germline ends came to 16 bases. The CDR3 sequence is 14 residues long. The chain uses TRBV2 and TRBJ1-1, with TRBD1 as a possible D gene (5 bases). The material was whole blood, obtained at baseline. The TCR comes from an adult who was a healthcare worker with PCR-confirmed SARS-CoV-2 infection or an uninfected control (not recorded which). CDR3 region: CASNLEGEGTEAFF. CDR3 DNA sequence: TGTGCCAGCAATCTTGAAGGGGAGGGCACTGAAGCTTTCTTT.